This T cell receptor beta chain emerged from a study of naive and memory T cell subsets. CMV status came from CD4+ IFNgamma after overnight CMV lysate stimulation. The beta constant-region primer was an equimolar mix of two oligonucleotides covering TRBC1 and TRBC2. Ligated cDNA was amplified by four rounds of PCR with nested alpha and beta constant-region primers and SP2. TCRdb independently ran MiXCR on the UMI-ligation and nested PCR reads; one entry per CDR3 protein. The sample carries 8,500 to 10,000 distinct CDR3 sequences, roughly 5.4% recorded once. This clonotype appeared many times. The sample comprised CD4+ TEMRA cells from blood. Subset meaning: effector memory re-expressing CD45RA, CD45RA+ CD27-. This receptor was taken from a human donor in good health.

The CDR3 is CASSDQGSTEAFF. CDR3 in DNA: TGTGCCAGCAGTGACCAGGGGAGCACTGAAGCTTTCTTT. V and J are TRBV6-4 and TRBJ1-1; D might be TRBD1 (6 bases). From germline, CDR1 is MRHNA and CDR2 SNTAGT. The CDR3 is made up of 13 amino acids. The V end was cut by 2 bases, the J end by 4 bases, with 8 bases between.